This TCR beta chain was documented in a study of patients and donors after allogeneic stem cell transplantation. TCRdb reanalysed the RT-PCR reads using MiXCR and keeps one entry per CDR3 protein. The table shows about 960,000 distinct CDR3 sequences, with about a sixth occurring only once. Germline V gene lookup returns CDR1 DFQATT and CDR2 SNEGSKA (reference sequence). CDR3 size: 13 residues. Sequencing input: blood, either unsorted or a sorted T cell fraction (not recorded which). The chain uses TRBV20-1 and TRBJ2-5, with 10 nucleotides matching TRBD2. The TCR comes from a human donor who was either an allogeneic HSCT recipient or a stem cell or donor lymphocyte infusion donor (not recorded which). It is not recorded whose cells these are; they may come from a transplant donor. This CDR3 reads CGASLAGVETQYF. CDR3 nucleotides: TGCGGAGCCTCCCTAGCGGGAGTAGAGACCCAGTACTTC.